Listed below are T cell receptor beta chains from one sample, sequenced in a study of STAT5B mutations in CD4+ large granular lymphocyte leukemia. The method was immunoSEQ multiplex PCR; TCRdb's version includes in-frame clones alone and lacks a portion of them. Of 40,000 to 55,000 clones in the sample, about 80% were seen once. Sequencing was carried out using CD4+ T cells from blood buffy coats. These receptors all come from a human donor in good health. The CDR3 runs from the conserved cysteine through the conserved F or W. The D gene is left open where the match is weak. The size entry is marked missing in some rows and otherwise reads once, few, many or a size class.

NA	TRBV6-1	TRBJ1-6	NA	CASSDGSSYNSPLHF	TGTGCCAGCAGTGATGGTAGCTCCTATAATTCACCCCTCCACTTT
NA	TRBV6-5	TRBJ2-1	NA	CASRGIDEQFF	TGTGCCAGCAGGGGGATAGATGAGCAGTTCTTC
NA	TRBV30	TRBJ2-1	NA	CACISTGFNEQFF	TGTGCCTGCATCTCAACGGGGTTCAATGAGCAGTTCTTC
NA	TRBV29-1	TRBJ2-3	once	CSVGTVMTDTQYF	TGCAGCGTTGGTACAGTTATGACAGATACGCAGTATTTT
TRBD2	TRBV10-2	TRBJ2-1	NA	CASRELAGAYNEQFF	TGCGCCAGCAGGGAACTAGCGGGGGCATACAATGAGCAGTTCTTC
NA	TRBV19	TRBJ1-2	NA	CASSSGWNYGYTF	TGTGCCAGTAGTTCGGGTTGGAACTATGGCTACACCTTC
TRBD1	TRBV10-3	TRBJ1-6	NA	CAISESRQGNSPLHF	TGTGCCATCAGTGAGTCTCGACAGGGTAATTCACCCCTCCACTTT
TRBD2	TRBV6-6	TRBJ2-3	NA	CASIGLAGADTQYF	TGTGCCAGCATTGGACTAGCGGGAGCAGATACGCAGTATTTT
NA	TRBV9	TRBJ2-2	NA	CASSTQGSTGELFF	TGTGCCAGCAGCACTCAGGGGTCCACCGGGGAGCTGTTTTTT
TRBD1	TRBV7-9	TRBJ2-3	NA	CASSLDRGADTQYF	TGTGCCAGCAGCTTGGACAGGGGGGCAGATACGCAGTATTTT
TRBD2	TRBV25-1	TRBJ2-7	NA	CASSEPGPGLAKYEQYF	TGTGCCAGCAGTGAGCCCGGGCCGGGACTAGCGAAATACGAGCAGTACTTC
TRBD1	TRBV5-1	TRBJ2-5	NA	CASSSLDRGLETQYF	TGCGCCAGCAGCTCCCTCGACAGGGGATTAGAGACCCAGTACTTC
TRBD2	TRBV6-5	TRBJ2-1	NA	CASSSTGGEQFF	TGTGCCAGCAGTTCAACGGGGGGGGAGCAGTTCTTC
NA	TRBV7-2	TRBJ2-1	NA	CASSFSGRSYNEQFF	TGTGCCAGCAGCTTCTCGGGGCGGTCCTACAATGAGCAGTTCTTC
NA	TRBV5-1	TRBJ1-6	NA	CASSLGVEAGNSPLHF	TGCGCCAGCAGCTTGGGAGTAGAGGCGGGGAATTCACCCCTCCACTTT
NA	TRBV5-1	TRBJ1-1	NA	CASSLTGLNTEAFF	TGCGCCAGCAGCTTGACGGGTTTAAACACTGAAGCTTTCTTT
NA	TRBV28	TRBJ1-2	NA	CASSLSRASGYTF	TGTGCCAGCAGTTTATCCAGGGCCAGTGGCTACACCTTC
NA	TRBV11-3	TRBJ1-5	NA	CASSTSQTGGSLF	TGTGCCAGCAGCACATCCCAAACGGGGGGCTCTCTTTTT
NA	TRBV4-2	TRBJ2-3	NA	CASSQDGTDTQYF	TGTGCCAGCAGCCAAGATGGCACAGATACGCAGTATTTT
TRBD1	TRBV9	TRBJ1-1	NA	CASSQTTGAGTEAFF	TGTGCCAGCAGCCAGACGACAGGGGCGGGGACTGAAGCTTTCTTT
TRBD1	TRBV6-1	TRBJ1-1	NA	CASRRQGLNTEAFF	TGTGCCAGCAGAAGACAGGGTTTGAACACTGAAGCTTTCTTT
NA	TRBV6-1	TRBJ2-7	NA	CASSVAEYEQYF	TGTGCCAGCAGTGTTGCAGAATACGAGCAGTACTTC
NA	TRBV27	TRBJ1-3	NA	CATMEGHSGNTIYF	TGTGCTACCATGGAGGGACACTCTGGAAACACCATATATTTT
NA	TRBV30	TRBJ1-6	NA	CAWSTNSPLHF	TGTGCCTGGAGTACTAATTCACCCCTCCACTTT
NA	TRBV5-1	TRBJ2-1	NA	CASSLTDNEQFF	TGCGCCAGCAGCTTGACGGACAATGAGCAGTTCTTC
TRBD1	TRBV6-5	TRBJ1-1	once	CASSPPTGMNTEAFF	TGTGCCAGCAGCCCACCGACAGGGATGAACACTGAAGCTTTCTTT
NA	TRBV5-1	TRBJ1-1	once	CASSLQDTNTEAFF	TGCGCCAGCAGCTTGCAGGACACGAACACTGAAGCTTTCTTT
TRBD2	TRBV10-3	TRBJ2-7	NA	CAISPSLDGGEQYF	TGTGCCATCAGTCCTTCTTTGGACGGGGGGGAGCAGTACTTC
NA	TRBV11-3	TRBJ2-5	NA	CASSLDRPTETQYF	TGTGCCAGCAGCTTAGACAGACCGACAGAGACCCAGTACTTC
NA	TRBV7-3	TRBJ2-7	NA	CASSLTSGGFNEQYF	TGTGCCAGCAGCTTAACCTCCGGGGGTTTCAACGAGCAGTACTTC
NA	TRBV7-3	TRBJ2-5	NA	CASSNSNRASKETQYF	TGTGCCAGCTCGAATTCCAACAGGGCTTCGAAGGAGACCCAGTACTTC
NA	TRBV6-1	TRBJ2-5	NA	CATFEVKGQETQYF	TGTGCCACCTTTGAGGTGAAAGGGCAAGAGACCCAGTACTTC
NA	TRBV5-1	TRBJ1-1	NA	CASSNYRDNTEAFF	TGCGCCAGCAGCAACTACAGGGATAACACTGAAGCTTTCTTT
TRBD2	TRBV6-1	TRBJ2-5	NA	CASSARTSGGASETQYF	TGTGCCAGCAGTGCAAGGACTAGCGGGGGGGCATCAGAGACCCAGTACTTC
TRBD2	TRBV5-4	TRBJ2-2	NA	CASSLGGLAGPSGELFF	TGTGCCAGCAGCTTGGGAGGGCTAGCGGGGCCTTCTGGGGAGCTGTTTTTT
NA	TRBV9	TRBJ2-5	NA	CASSVASGGGKTQYF	TGTGCCAGCAGCGTAGCTAGCGGAGGGGGGAAGACCCAGTACTTC
NA	TRBV7-9	TRBJ2-2	NA	CASSQTSTGELFF	TGTGCCAGCAGCCAGACTAGCACCGGGGAGCTGTTTTTT
NA	TRBV27	TRBJ1-4	NA	CASSARTTSDEKLFF	TGTGCCAGCAGTGCGAGGACAACGTCCGACGAAAAACTGTTTTTT
TRBD1	TRBV7-3	TRBJ2-1	NA	CASSLTGGEYNEQFF	TGTGCCAGCAGCTTGACAGGGGGCGAATACAATGAGCAGTTCTTC
NA	TRBV6-1	TRBJ1-5	NA	CASSRTVYQPQHF	TGTGCCAGCAGTAGGACGGTATATCAGCCCCAGCATTTT
TRBD1	TRBV28	TRBJ1-2	NA	CASKPGQGRHGYTF	TGTGCCAGCAAACCGGGACAGGGTCGCCATGGCTACACCTTC
NA	TRBV5-1	TRBJ2-4	NA	CASSLLAGAAAKNIQYF	TGCGCCAGCAGCTTGCTGGCCGGGGCTGCAGCCAAAAACATTCAGTACTTC
NA	TRBV28	TRBJ1-4	few	CATVGAVNEKLFF	TGTGCCACCGTCGGAGCCGTTAATGAAAAACTGTTTTTT
NA	TRBV18	TRBJ2-5	NA	CASSPLRGPQETQYF	TGTGCCAGCTCACCACTACGGGGTCCCCAAGAGACCCAGTACTTC
TRBD1	TRBV20-1	TRBJ2-7	NA	CSARGQVEQYF	TGCAGTGCAAGGGGACAGGTAGAGCAGTACTTC
TRBD1	TRBV30	TRBJ2-3	NA	CAWMITFQGAMGTQYF	TGTGCCTGGATGATAACCTTTCAGGGGGCAATGGGTACGCAGTATTTT
NA	TRBV30	TRBJ2-3	NA	CAWSLGGADTQYF	TGTGCCTGGAGTTTGGGGGGCGCGGATACGCAGTATTTT
NA	TRBV6-5	TRBJ1-1	NA	CASSYPGQGWTEAFF	TGTGCCAGCAGTTACCCTGGGCAGGGGTGGACTGAAGCTTTCTTT
TRBD2	TRBV4-1	TRBJ2-7	few	CASSQPTSGTYEQYF	TGCGCCAGCAGCCAACCTACTAGCGGGACGTACGAGCAGTACTTC
TRBD1	TRBV2	TRBJ1-2	NA	CASRGTGGNYGYTF	TGTGCCAGCAGGGGTACAGGGGGGAACTATGGCTACACCTTC
NA	TRBV6-6	TRBJ1-1	NA	CASSYSRLMNAFF	TGTGCCAGCAGTTACTCGAGGCTCATGAACGCTTTCTTT
NA	TRBV5-4	TRBJ1-4	NA	CASSLVPLGQGEEKLFF	TGTGCCAGCAGCTTGGTCCCTTTGGGGCAGGGTGAAGAAAAACTGTTTTTT